The T cell receptor beta chain under discussion was sequenced for a study of beta chain features in type 1 diabetes. General study points: Within each of all four CD4+ subsets, Type 1 diabetes patients had TCRB CDR3s that were moderately but significantly shorter.

Expressed TCRB transcripts were sequenced because the entire RNA isolate underwent reverse transcription. Measured with immunoSEQ multiplex PCR; TCRdb has only the in-frame clones, and not every one. The data hold roughly 700,000 clones, with roughly 13% observed a single time. This clone was counted between two and nine times. Antigen: not known. The origin of this receptor is a man younger than 35 with type 1 diabetes. The sequencing input was naive CD4+ T cells from blood.

The CDR3 DNA follows: TGTGCCAGCGGGGCTAGCGGTAAATACAATGAGCAGTTCTTC. It yields the protein CASGASGKYNEQFF. The V gene is TRBV2, the J gene TRBJ2-1; 7 bases are a match to TRBD2. There are 14 residues in the CDR3. Germline CDR1 and CDR2: SNHLY and FYNNEI. The trim removed 8 bases at V and 4 bases at J, leaving 8 bases unmatched.